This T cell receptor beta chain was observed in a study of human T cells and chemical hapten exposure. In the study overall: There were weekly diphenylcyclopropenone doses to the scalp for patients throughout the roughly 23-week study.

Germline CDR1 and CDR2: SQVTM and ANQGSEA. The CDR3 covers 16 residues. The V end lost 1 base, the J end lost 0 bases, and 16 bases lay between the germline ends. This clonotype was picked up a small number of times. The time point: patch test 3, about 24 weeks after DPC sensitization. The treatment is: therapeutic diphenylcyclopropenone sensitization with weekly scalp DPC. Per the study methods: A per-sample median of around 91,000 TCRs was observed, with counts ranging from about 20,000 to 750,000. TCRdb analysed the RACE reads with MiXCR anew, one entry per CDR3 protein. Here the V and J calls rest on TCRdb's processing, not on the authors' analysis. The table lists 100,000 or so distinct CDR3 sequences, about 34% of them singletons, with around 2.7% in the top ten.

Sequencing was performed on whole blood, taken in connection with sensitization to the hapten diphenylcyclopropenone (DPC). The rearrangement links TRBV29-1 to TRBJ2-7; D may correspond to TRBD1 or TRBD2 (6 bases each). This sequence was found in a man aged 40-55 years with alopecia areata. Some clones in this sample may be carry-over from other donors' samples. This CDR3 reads CSVEGLRQEGSYEQYF. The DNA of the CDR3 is TGCAGCGTTGAAGGACTTCGACAGGAGGGCTCCTACGAGCAGTACTTC.